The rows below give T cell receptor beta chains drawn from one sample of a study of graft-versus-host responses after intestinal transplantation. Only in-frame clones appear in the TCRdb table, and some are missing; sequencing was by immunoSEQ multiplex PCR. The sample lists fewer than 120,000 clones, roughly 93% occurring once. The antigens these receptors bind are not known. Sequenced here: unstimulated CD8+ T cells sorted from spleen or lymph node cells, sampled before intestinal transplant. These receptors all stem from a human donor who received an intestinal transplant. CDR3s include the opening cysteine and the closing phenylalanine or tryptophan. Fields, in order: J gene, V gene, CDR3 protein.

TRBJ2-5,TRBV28,CASSPGGPSDETQYF
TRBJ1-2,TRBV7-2,CASSQPVRDRGRGYTF
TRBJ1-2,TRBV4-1,CASDPGTGYPNYGYTF
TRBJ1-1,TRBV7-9,CASSDRTGGTMNTEAFF
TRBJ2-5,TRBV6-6,CASSASASGQETQYF
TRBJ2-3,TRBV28,CASSFTHVGDTQYF
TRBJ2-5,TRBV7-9,CASSFPPAPQETQETQYF
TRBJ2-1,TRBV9,CASSADPVLYEQFF
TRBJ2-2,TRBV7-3,CASSLGFAGELFF
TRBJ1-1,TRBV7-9,CASSQGGGTEAFF
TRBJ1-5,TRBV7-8,CASSLERPGTSNQPQHF
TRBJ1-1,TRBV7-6,CASSFKGNTEAFF
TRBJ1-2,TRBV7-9,CASSPLTGLLNYGYTF
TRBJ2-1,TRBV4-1,CASSQLFDNEQFF
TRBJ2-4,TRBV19,CASSIPSTGELAAKNIQYF
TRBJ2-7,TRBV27,CASSLGTASYEQYF
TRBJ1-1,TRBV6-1,CASSKDMNTEAFF
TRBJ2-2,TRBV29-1,CSAAGEGSGELFF
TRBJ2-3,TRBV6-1,CASSEDRVVGTDTQYF
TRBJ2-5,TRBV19,CASSTSAQETQYF
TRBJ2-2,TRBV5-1,CASSTAPRLADTGELFF
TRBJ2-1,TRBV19,CASSIALSGSSYNEQFF
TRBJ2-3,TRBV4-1,CASSQEGGFSDTQYF
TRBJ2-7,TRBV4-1,CASSQGTSGYEQYF
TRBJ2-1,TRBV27,CASSSRTRITDYNEQFF
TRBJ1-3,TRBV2,CASRPAGGEGGNTIYF
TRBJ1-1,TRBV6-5,CASSYSSGPTEAFF
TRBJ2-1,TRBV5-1,CASSPYRALNEQFF
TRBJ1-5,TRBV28,CASSQALYDQPQHF
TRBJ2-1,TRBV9,CASTPRASGGNNEQFF
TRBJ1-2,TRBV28,CASSFWGGGYTF
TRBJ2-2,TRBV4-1,CASSQKGGNTGELFF